This T cell receptor (beta chain) was found in a study of Ad26.COV2.S vaccination and SARS-CoV-2 variants. Indicated treatment: some 20 received Ad26.COV2.S at low or high dose, single or two shots; roughly five received placebo; per-sample allocation not given. Following the first vaccine or placebo injection, samples were taken on day 63. Using immunoSEQ multiplex PCR, the repertoire was profiled, and TCRdb retains in-frame clones only, with some absent. In the table there are about 420,000 clones, approximately 87% of which are singletons. Germline V gene lookup returns CDR1 MNHEY and CDR2 SVGAGI. Germline trimming cut 4 bases from V and 4 bases from J; bases unmatched to any gene: 1. This CDR3 spans 14 amino acids.

This specimen consisted of peripheral blood, obtained in a trial of Ad26.COV2.S vaccine versus placebo. This chain links TRBV6-5 with TRBJ2-2; TRBD2 matches at 9 bases. The source is a person aged 18 to 59 who received the Ad26.COV2.S COVID-19 vaccine or a placebo. CDR3 protein: CASSWRGGTGELFF. In DNA form, the CDR3 reads TGTGCCAGCAGTTGGCGGGGGGGCACCGGGGAGCTGTTTTTT.